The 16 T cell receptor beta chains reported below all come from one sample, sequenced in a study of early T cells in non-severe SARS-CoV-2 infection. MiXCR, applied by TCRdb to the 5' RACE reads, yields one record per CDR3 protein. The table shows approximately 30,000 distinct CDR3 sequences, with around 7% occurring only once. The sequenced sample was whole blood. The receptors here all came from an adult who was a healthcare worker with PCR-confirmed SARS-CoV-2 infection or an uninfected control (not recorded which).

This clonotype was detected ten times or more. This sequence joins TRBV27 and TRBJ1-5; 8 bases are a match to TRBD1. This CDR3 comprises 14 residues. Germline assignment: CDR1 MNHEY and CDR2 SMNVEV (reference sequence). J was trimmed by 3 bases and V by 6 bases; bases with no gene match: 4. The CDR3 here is CASSHRGVNQPQHF. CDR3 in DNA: TGTGCCAGCAGCCACAGGGGGGTCAATCAGCCCCAGCATTTT.

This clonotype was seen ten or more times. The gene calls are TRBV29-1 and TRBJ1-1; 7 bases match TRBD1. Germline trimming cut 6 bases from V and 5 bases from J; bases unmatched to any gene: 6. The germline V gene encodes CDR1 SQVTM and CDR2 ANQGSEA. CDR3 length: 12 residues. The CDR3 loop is CSVATGRTEAFF. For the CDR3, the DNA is TGCAGCGTAGCGACAGGGCGGACTGAAGCTTTCTTT.

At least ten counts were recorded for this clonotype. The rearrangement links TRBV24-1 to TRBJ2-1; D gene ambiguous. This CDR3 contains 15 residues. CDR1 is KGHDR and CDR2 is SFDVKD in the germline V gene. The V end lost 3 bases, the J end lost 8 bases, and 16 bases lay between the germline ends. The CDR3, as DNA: TGTGCCACCAGTGATACCCGGTCGGGCGCGGATGAGCAGTTCTTC. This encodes CATSDTRSGADEQFF.

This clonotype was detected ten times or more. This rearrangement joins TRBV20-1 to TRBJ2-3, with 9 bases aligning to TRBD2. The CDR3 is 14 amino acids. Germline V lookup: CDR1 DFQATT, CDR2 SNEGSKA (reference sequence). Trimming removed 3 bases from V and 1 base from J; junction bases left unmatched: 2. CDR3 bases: TGCAGTGCTAGTGTAGCGGGAGGCACAGATACGCAGTATTTT. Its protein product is CSASVAGGTDTQYF.

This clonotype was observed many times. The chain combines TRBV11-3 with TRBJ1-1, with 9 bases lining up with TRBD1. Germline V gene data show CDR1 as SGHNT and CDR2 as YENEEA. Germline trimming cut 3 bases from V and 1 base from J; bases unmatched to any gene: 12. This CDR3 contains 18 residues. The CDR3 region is CASSFRDRVLAGNTEAFF. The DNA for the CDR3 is TGTGCCAGCAGCTTCCGGGACAGGGTCCTGGCGGGGAACACTGAAGCTTTCTTT.

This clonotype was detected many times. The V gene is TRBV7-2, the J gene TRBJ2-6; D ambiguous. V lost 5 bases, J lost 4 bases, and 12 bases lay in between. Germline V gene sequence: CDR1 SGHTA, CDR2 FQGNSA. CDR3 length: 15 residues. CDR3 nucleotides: TGTGCCAGCAGCAACTTCCCGGGCGGGGCCAACGTCCTGACTTTC. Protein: CASSNFPGGANVLTF.

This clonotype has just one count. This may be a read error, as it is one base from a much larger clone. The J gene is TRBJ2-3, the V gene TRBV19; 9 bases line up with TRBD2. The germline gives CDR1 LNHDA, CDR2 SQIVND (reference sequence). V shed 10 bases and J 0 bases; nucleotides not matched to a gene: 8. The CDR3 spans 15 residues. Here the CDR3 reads CANSNGLASTDTQYF. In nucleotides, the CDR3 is TGTGCCAATAGCAACGGACTAGCGAGCACAGATACGCAGTATTTT.

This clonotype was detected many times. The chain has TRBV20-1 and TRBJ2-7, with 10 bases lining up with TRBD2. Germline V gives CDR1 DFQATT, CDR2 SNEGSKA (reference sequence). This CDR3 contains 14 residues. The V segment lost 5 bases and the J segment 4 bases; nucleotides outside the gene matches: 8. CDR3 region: CSASPGLANYEQYF. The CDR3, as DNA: TGCAGTGCTTCGCCGGGACTAGCGAATTACGAGCAGTACTTC.

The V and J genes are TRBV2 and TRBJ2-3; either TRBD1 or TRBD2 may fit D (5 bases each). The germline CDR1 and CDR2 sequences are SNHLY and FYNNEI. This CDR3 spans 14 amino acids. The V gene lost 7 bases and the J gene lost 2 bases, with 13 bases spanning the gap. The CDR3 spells CASIRGSSTDTQYF. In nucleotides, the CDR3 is TGTGCCAGCATCCGGGGCTCCTCCACAGATACGCAGTATTTT.

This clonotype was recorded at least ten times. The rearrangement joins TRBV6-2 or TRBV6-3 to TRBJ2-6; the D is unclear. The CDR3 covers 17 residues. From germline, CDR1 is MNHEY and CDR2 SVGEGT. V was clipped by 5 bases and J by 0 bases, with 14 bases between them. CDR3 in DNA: TGTGCCAGCAGTCTATGGGGTGACGGCTCTGGGGCCAACGTCCTGACTTTC. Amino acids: CASSLWGDGSGANVLTF.

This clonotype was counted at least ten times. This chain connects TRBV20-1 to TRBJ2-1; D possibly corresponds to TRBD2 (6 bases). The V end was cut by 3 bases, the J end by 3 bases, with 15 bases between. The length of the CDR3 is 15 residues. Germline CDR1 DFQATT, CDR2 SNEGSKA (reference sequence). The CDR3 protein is CSASPGTGDYNEQFF. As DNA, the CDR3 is TGCAGTGCTAGTCCCGGGACTGGAGACTACAATGAGCAGTTCTTC.

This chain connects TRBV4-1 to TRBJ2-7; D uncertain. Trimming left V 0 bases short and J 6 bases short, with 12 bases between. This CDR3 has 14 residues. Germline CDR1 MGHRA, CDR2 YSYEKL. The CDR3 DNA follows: TGCGCCAGCAGCCAAGATCATGGGGTCTCCGAGCAGTACTTC. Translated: CASSQDHGVSEQYF.

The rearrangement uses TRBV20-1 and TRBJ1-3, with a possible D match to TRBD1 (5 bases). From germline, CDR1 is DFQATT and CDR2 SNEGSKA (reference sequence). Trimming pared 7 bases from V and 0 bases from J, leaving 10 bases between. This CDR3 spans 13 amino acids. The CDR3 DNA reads TGCAGTGTGGGGGGTTCCTCTGGAAACACCATATATTTT. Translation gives CSVGGSSGNTIYF.

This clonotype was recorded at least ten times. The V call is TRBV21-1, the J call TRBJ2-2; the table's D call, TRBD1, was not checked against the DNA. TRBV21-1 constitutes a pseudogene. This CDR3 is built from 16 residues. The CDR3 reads CASKRDRDKDPGELFF. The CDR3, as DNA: TGTGCCAGCAAAAGGGACCGGGACAAAGATCCCGGGGAGCTGTTTTTT.

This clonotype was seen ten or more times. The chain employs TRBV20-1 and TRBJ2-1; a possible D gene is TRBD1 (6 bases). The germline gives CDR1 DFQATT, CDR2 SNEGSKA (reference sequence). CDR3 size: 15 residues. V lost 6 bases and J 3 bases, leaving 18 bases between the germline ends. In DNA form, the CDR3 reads TGCAGTGCCAAACAAACAGGGCGCGGCTACAATGAGCAGTTCTTC. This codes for CSAKQTGRGYNEQFF.

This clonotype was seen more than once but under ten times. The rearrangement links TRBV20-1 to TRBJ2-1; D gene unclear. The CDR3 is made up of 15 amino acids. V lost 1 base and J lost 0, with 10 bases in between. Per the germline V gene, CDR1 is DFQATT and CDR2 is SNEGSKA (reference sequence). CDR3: CSARGWGNSYNEQFF. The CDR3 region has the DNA TGCAGTGCTAGAGGGTGGGGAAACTCCTACAATGAGCAGTTCTTC.